The source of this T cell receptor beta chain is a study of T cell repertoires in cytomegalovirus infection. At the level of the study: The public TCR beta signatures pointed to both CMV infection and matching HLA type. General study results and limits: Cumulated frequencies of public TCR beta families served to identify carriers of CMV plus the relevant HLA. The study found HLA-C-restricted CMV-specific TCR beta clonotypes dominating the ex vivo response.

Details on this clonotype: Its cognate antigen is unknown.

V was trimmed by 3 bases and J by 2 bases, leaving 14 bases between them. Germline CDR1 reads ENHRY; CDR2 reads SYGVKD. The CDR3 has 16 residues. TCRdb fed the reads into MiXCR, producing one record per CDR3 protein. In the table there are roughly 990,000 distinct CDR3 sequences, about a third of which are singletons. This TCR was recovered from a human donor in good health (CMV status not recorded). Some clones in this sample may be carry-over from other donors' samples. The chain links TRBV10-3 to TRBJ2-1; maybe TRBD1 (6 bases). The sequences come from cultured CD8+ T cells from PBMCs, collected from culture after CMV antigen stimulation. In DNA, the CDR3 is TGTGCCATCAGTGATACAGGGCCCCGAACCTACAATGAGCAGTTCTTC. This encodes CAISDTGPRTYNEQFF.